Shown below are 23 T cell receptor beta chains from a single sample sequenced in a study of blood T cell repertoires in COVID-19. Assay used: immunoSEQ multiplex PCR; TCRdb lists only in-frame clones, some missing. The sample shows roughly 48,000 clones, roughly 80% of them seen only once. The sequenced sample was peripheral blood. All receptors come from a man between 40 and 49 years old with acute or convalescent COVID-19.

The table lists this clone with a few counts. The chain joins TRBV7-2 to TRBJ2-7; a possible D gene is TRBD1 (5 bases). The CDR3 consists of 15 residues. V was cut by 5 bases and J by 2 bases, with 16 bases left in between. Germline V gives CDR1 SGHTA, CDR2 FQGNSA. This CDR3 reads CASSPQQDPTYEQYF. The CDR3 coding sequence is TGTGCCAGCAGCCCCCAACAGGACCCGACCTACGAGCAGTACTTC.

This chain uses TRBV6-6 with TRBJ1-3; D ambiguous. Germline V gene lookup returns CDR1 MNHNY and CDR2 SVGAGI (reference sequence). CDR3 length: 14 residues. V was trimmed by 0 bases and J by 2 bases, leaving 5 bases between them. CDR3 nucleotide sequence: TGTGCCAGCAGTTACTCGAGAACTGGAAACACCATATATTTT. It specifies CASSYSRTGNTIYF.

This clone was counted once. The chain couples TRBV30 to TRBJ1-2, with 7 bases matching TRBD1. From germline, CDR1 is GTSNPN and CDR2 SVGIG (reference sequence). The CDR3 has 15 amino acids. Germline trimming cut 3 bases from V and 5 bases from J; bases unmatched to any gene: 12. The CDR3: CAWRRGAGGFYGYTF. CDR3 sequence (DNA): TGTGCCTGGAGGAGGGGCGCAGGGGGATTTTATGGCTACACCTTC.

Here the CDR3 reads CAWSHIGLGTGELFF. In DNA form, the CDR3 reads TGTGCCTGGAGTCACATCGGACTAGGCACCGGGGAGCTGTTTTTT. The gene calls are TRBV30 and TRBJ2-2; 7 bases agree with TRBD2. Germline V gene data show CDR1 as GTSNPN and CDR2 as SVGIG (reference sequence). Trimming at V came to 2 bases and at J to 4 bases, leaving 7 bases not matched to a gene. The CDR3 extends over 15 amino acids.

V is TRBV13 and J is TRBJ1-3; 8 nucleotides match TRBD1. V lost 5 bases, J lost 7 bases, and 7 bases stayed unmatched. Germline CDR1 reads PRHDT; CDR2 reads FYEKMQ (reference sequence). The CDR3 runs to 14 residues. The CDR3 DNA is TGTGCCAGCAGCGGACAGGGAACAGGGAACACCATATATTTT. Translation gives CASSGQGTGNTIYF.

The V gene is TRBV11-2, the J gene TRBJ2-7; perhaps TRBD1 as D (6 bases). V lost 5 bases and J 4 bases, leaving 12 bases between the germline ends. Germline-derived CDR1 and CDR2 are SGHAT and FQNNGV. The CDR3 spans 13 residues. CDR3 loop: CASSNRDTYEQYF. CDR3 in DNA: TGTGCCAGCAGCAACAGGGATACGTACGAGCAGTACTTC.

V usage is TRBV30 and J usage is TRBJ1-1; a weak D match, TRBD1 (5 bases). Trimming removed 3 bases from V and 4 bases from J, with 18 bases in between. CDR1 GTSNPN and CDR2 SVGIG come from the germline V gene (reference sequence). The CDR3 has 15 amino acids. The CDR3 DNA sequence: TGTGCCTGGAGCCCTCCTATAGTTGGGGCCACTGAAGCTTTCTTT. It codes for CAWSPPIVGATEAFF.

As for this clone: Germline is not matched at one junction end, which may reflect a read error. The chain recombines TRBV14 with TRBJ1-3; D gene uncertain. Per the germline V gene, CDR1 is SGHDN and CDR2 is FVKESK. This CDR3 has 16 amino acids. The CDR3 here is CASSKDLWSSGNTIYF. CDR3 coding DNA: TGTGCCAGCAGCAAAGATCTATGGTCCTCTGGAAACACCATATATTTT.

The J gene is TRBJ2-7, the V gene TRBV21-1; the table names TRBD1, a call not compared with the DNA. TRBV21-1 is tagged as a pseudogene. This CDR3 comprises 13 residues. In DNA form, the CDR3 reads TGTGCCAGCAAGTTCGGACAGGCCTACGAGCAGTACTTC. Translating it yields CASKFGQAYEQYF.

V and J are TRBV2 and TRBJ1-5, with a tentative D call TRBD1 (5 bases). The germline CDR1 and CDR2 sequences are SNHLY and FYNNEI. With 6 bases removed from V and 4 bases from J, the gap between germline ends came to 10 bases. The CDR3 covers 13 residues. The chain's CDR3 is CASRTEFNQPQHF. The DNA for the CDR3 is TGTGCCAGCAGGACAGAATTTAATCAGCCCCAGCATTTT.

V is TRBV2 and J is TRBJ2-2; tentative D call: TRBD2 (5 bases). This CDR3 region has 13 residues. Trimming stripped 11 bases from V and 3 bases from J, with 13 bases between. Germline V gene lookup returns CDR1 SNHLY and CDR2 FYNNEI. The CDR3 loop reads CASRRGYTGELFF. The DNA of the CDR3 is TGTGCCTCCCGGAGAGGGTACACCGGGGAGCTGTTTTTT.

The CDR3 loop reads CASSQVPGQGKRWVSSYNEQFF. CDR3 nucleotide sequence: TGTGCCAGCAGCCAAGTCCCCGGACAGGGGAAAAGGTGGGTTAGCTCCTACAATGAGCAGTTCTTC. This chain links TRBV3-1 (or the pseudogene TRBV3-2) with TRBJ2-1; 9 nucleotides match TRBD1. The V gene's germline CDR1 is LGHDT and CDR2 YNNKEL (reference sequence). The CDR3 is made up of 22 amino acids. The J segment lost 0 bases and the V segment lost 1 base, leaving 19 bases of the junction unmatched.

The chain recombines TRBV10-3 with TRBJ1-2; D is possibly TRBD1 (5 bases). The length of the CDR3 is 11 residues. The V and J ends lost 1 base and 10 bases respectively, with 7 bases between them. CDR1 is ENHRY and CDR2 is SYGVKD in the germline V gene. The CDR3 DNA sequence: TGTGCCATCAGTGAGTGGGGGGACTACACCTTC. The encoded protein is CAISEWGDYTF.

The chain couples TRBV4-1 to TRBJ2-5, with 9 bases lining up with TRBD2. After removal of 0 bases from V and 5 bases from J, the junction contained 10 bases not matched to a gene. Germline-derived CDR1 and CDR2 are MGHRA and YSYEKL. The CDR3 extends over 17 amino acids. CDR3 sequence: CASSQDLASGEGETQYF. Written as DNA, the CDR3 is TGCGCCAGCAGCCAAGACCTTGCTAGCGGGGAGGGGGAGACCCAGTACTTC.

V gene TRBV7-6 combines with J gene TRBJ2-7, with D possibly TRBD2 on 7 matching bases. CDR3 size: 15 residues. Between the trimmed V and J ends, which lost 5 bases and 4 bases, there was a span of 18 bases. Germline V gives CDR1 SGHVS, CDR2 FNYEAQ. CDR3 DNA: TGTGCCAGCAGCCCGGGGGGCGCACTAAATTACGAGCAGTACTTC. This sequence encodes CASSPGGALNYEQYF.

This chain uses TRBV9 with TRBJ2-7, with D unclear. CDR1 is SGDLS and CDR2 is YYNGEE in the germline V gene. This CDR3 has 14 residues. Trimming took off 0 bases at V and 1 base at J, with 8 bases between the two ends. The CDR3 sequence: CASSVARGSYEQYF. The CDR3 bases are TGTGCCAGCAGCGTAGCGAGAGGTTCCTACGAGCAGTACTTC.

This clone was observed a handful of times. The chain uses TRBV7-3 and TRBJ1-2, with D hard to call. The germline gives CDR1 SGHTA, CDR2 FQGTGA. This CDR3 comprises 11 residues. V was trimmed by 3 bases and J by 8 bases, leaving 7 bases between them. CDR3 amino acids: CASSFVFGYTF. The CDR3 bases are TGTGCCAGCAGCTTCGTTTTCGGCTACACCTTC.

The genes are TRBV5-4 and TRBJ2-1, with a possible D match to TRBD2 (6 bases). There are 15 residues in the CDR3. Germline assignment: CDR1 SGHNT and CDR2 YYREEE (reference sequence). Trimming shortened V by 0 bases and J by 4 bases, and 11 bases separated the two germline ends. Here the CDR3 reads CASSLEASVYNEQFF. The CDR3 coding sequence is TGTGCCAGCAGCTTGGAGGCTAGCGTATACAATGAGCAGTTCTTC. The entire variable domain, with the rest obtained from reference TRBV5-4 and TRBJ2-1, is as follows: ETGVTQSPTHLIKTRGQQVTLRCSSQSGHNTVSWYQQALGQGPQFIFQYYREEENGRGNFPPRFSGLQFPNYSSELNVNALELDDSALYLCASSLEASVYNEQFFGPGTRLTVL.

This chain connects TRBV3-1 (or the pseudogene TRBV3-2) to TRBJ2-7; the D is unclear. The germline V gene has CDR1 LGHDT and CDR2 YNNKEL (reference sequence). V was cut by 6 bases and J by 4 bases, with 10 bases left in between. The CDR3 is 12 residues long. CDR3 amino acids: CASRRNAYEQYF. The CDR3 DNA reads as TGTGCCAGCAGGAGAAATGCATACGAGCAGTACTTC.

This rearrangement joins TRBV28 to TRBJ1-6; 7 bases agree with TRBD1. With 4 bases clipped from V and 9 bases from J, the junction kept 0 bases outside the gene matches. The CDR3 runs 12 residues. Germline V gene sequence: CDR1 MDHEN, CDR2 SYDVKM. CDR3 DNA: TGTGCCAGCAGTTCAGGGGGTTCACCCCTCCACTTT. It codes for CASSSGGSPLHF.

The CDR3 sequence: CASSLWTGPNTEAFF. The CDR3 DNA follows: TGTGCCAGCAGCCTATGGACAGGCCCGAACACTGAAGCTTTCTTT. The chain combines TRBV11-2 with TRBJ1-1; 7 nucleotides match TRBD1. This CDR3 has 15 residues. Germline values: CDR1 SGHAT, CDR2 FQNNGV. Trimming removed 5 bases from V and 1 base from J; junction bases left unmatched: 7. Supplemented by reference TRBV11-2 and TRBJ1-1, the full variable domain reads EAGVAQSPRYKIIEKRQSVAFWCNPISGHATLYWYQQILGQGPKLLIQFQNNGVVDDSQLPKDRFSAERLKGVDSTLKIQPAKLEDSAVYLCASSLWTGPNTEAFFGQGTRLTVV.

The J gene is TRBJ1-6, the V gene TRBV5-4; 7 bases align to TRBD1. The CDR3 extends over 15 amino acids. CDR1 and CDR2 (germline): SGHNT, YYREEE (reference sequence). V gave up 4 bases and J gave up 7 bases; unmatched junction bases: 8. CDR3 protein: CASSPGQELNSPLHF. In nucleotides, the CDR3 is TGTGCCAGCAGCCCCGGACAGGAACTCAATTCACCCCTCCACTTT.

This clone appeared a single time. The chain has TRBV5-7 and TRBJ2-7; 8 bases fit TRBD1. TRBV5-7 counts as an open reading frame of uncertain function. V gave up 1 base and J gave up 0 bases; unmatched junction bases: 3. The CDR3 covers 15 residues. CDR3 nucleotides: TGTGCCAGCAGCTTGCGGACAGGGAACTCCTACGAGCAGTACTTC. Translating it yields CASSLRTGNSYEQYF.